This T cell receptor (beta chain) was captured by sequencing in a study of shared clonotypes between healthy human individuals (dated by TCRdb to 2018 to 2020). Describing the broader study: The cohort included a few men and a couple of women between 18 and 49 years of age. To estimate repertoire size and how much clonotype sharing occurs between individuals, the study deeply sequenced the blood TCR repertoires of five or six healthy adults. Between about 0.94 and 8.9 billion PBMCs per donor were obtained by leukapheresis. To increase sequencing depth and limit assay-specific biases, different laboratories used diverse techniques to prepare libraries and sequence TCR repertoires. For each donor, three plates each were used for CD4 naive and CD4 memory, two plates were used for CD8 naive, and one plate was used for CD8 memory. Beyond this particular receptor, the publication reports: Compared with non-shared clonotypes, the clonotypes found in all four sorted-subset donors had higher generation probabilities. Even with the large sequencing depth, rarefaction of the sorted-subset datasets indicated that sequencing was incomplete. Naive subsets generally had larger estimated clonotype richness than memory subsets did. Pairwise subsampling led to the expectation that sequencing depth would affect the degree of clonotype sharing among donors. The small number of donors limited the genetic and exposure-history diversity represented. Sharing across a few donors was observed for 4.5% to 6.5% of naive CD4, over 3% of naive CD8, 2% to 2.5% of memory CD4, and about 0.4% of memory CD8 clonotypes. Sampling was limited to blood, and TCR repertoires in tissue likely differ from TCR repertoires in blood.

CD8 naive samples consisted of CD45RO-negative cells that were positively selected for CCR7, yielding a CD45RA+CCR7+ population without TemRA cells. The donors were healthy, HIV-negative adults who had no recently reported acute infections or vaccinations. Every donor was a Caucasian adult living in Nashville, Tennessee, USA. Blood was collected by leukapheresis, and PBMCs were isolated by Ficoll-Histopaque density gradient centrifugation and then cryopreserved in liquid nitrogen vapor phase. Purity and quantity of every magnetically sorted T cell population were checked by analytical flow cytometry. Each sorted fraction had its genomic DNA isolated and then quantified by UV absorbance on a Nanodrop 2000c. Using the deep immunoSEQ assay, multiplex PCR amplified TCR CDR3 regions from genomic DNA. Extracted genomic DNA from each cell subset was spread evenly across all wells of several immunoSEQ 96-well plates, with each plate serving as a replicate. Each replicate PCR for sorted subsets received around 200 ng genomic DNA, equal to about 30,000 T cell genomes. Purified libraries were measured with a Qubit 3.0 fluorometer, size-checked on a Bioanalyzer 2100, and measured again with the KAPA Library Quantification kit. Each immunoSEQ 96-well plate was sequenced on its own single-read 150-cycle Illumina NextSeq 550 flow cell. Per the source publication's procedure: The immunoSEQ output contained only junctional sequences without quality scores, so filtering could not match that applied to full-length reads. To assign V/J genes and CDR3, sequences were annotated using PyIR, a Python wrapper for IgBLAST v1.9, with IMGT germline references. Any read was removed if the V/J assignment was weak (E-value above 1e-6), the CDR3 was missing, or the read contained stop codons, out-of-frame junctions, or ambiguous translated residues. V3J clonotypes were defined as sequences sharing an identical inferred V gene, J gene, and CDR3 amino acid sequence. Percentage overlap between repertoires was calculated by dividing the number of shared unique clonotypes by the size of the smaller repertoire. Repertoire richness was assessed with RTK rarefaction, the Chao1 estimator, and Recon v2.1 estimates of unobserved clonotypes. OLGA was used to compute generation probabilities for all TCRbeta clonotypes that the gDNA method yielded from a few donors. TCRdb provides this immuneACCESS table in a form limited to in-frame rearrangements. Some clones are lacking; in checked studies, under half of them reflect an unresolved V gene, and why the rest are absent is not known. V and J calls plus clone size are reproduced from that table; the DNA served to infer D and trimming. Across this sample there are around 550,000 clones, with about 95% seen only once. The ten largest account for 0.095% to 0.14% of the sample.

This clone turned up a few times. Its antigen is currently not known. No qualities accompany the bases; no much larger clone lies one base away. This receptor was identified in a woman aged 25-40 years in good health. Source material: naive CD8+ T cells sorted from blood. The cell subset or site label, read with the paper, signifies: CD45RA+CCR7+.

The CDR3 is CSVERGSAEAFF. The DNA sequence is given as TGCAGCGTTGAAAGGGGGTCCGCTGAAGCTTTCTTT. The chain is encoded by TRBV29-1 joined to TRBJ1-1; TRBD1 is possibly the D segment (6 matching bases). The V and J ends are trimmed by 2 bases and 6 bases, leaving 10 bases between them. From cysteine to phenylalanine, the CDR3 is 12 amino acids long. The CDR3 DNA has 36 bases and is translated from base 1. Reading the germline V gene gives CDR1 SQVTM and CDR2 ANQGSEA.